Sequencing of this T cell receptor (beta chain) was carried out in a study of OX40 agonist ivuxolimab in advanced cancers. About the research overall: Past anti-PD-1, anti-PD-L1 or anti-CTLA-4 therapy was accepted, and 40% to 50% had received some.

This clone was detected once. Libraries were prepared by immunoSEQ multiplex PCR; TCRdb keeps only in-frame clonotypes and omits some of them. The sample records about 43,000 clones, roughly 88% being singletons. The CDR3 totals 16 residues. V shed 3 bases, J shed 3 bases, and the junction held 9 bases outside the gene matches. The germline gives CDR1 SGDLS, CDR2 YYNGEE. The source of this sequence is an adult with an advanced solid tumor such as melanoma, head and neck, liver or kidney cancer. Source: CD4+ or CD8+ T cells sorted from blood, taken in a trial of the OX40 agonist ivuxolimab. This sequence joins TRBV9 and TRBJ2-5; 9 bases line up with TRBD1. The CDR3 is CASSEGTGMGEETQYF. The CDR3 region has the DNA TGTGCCAGCAGCGAGGGGACAGGGATGGGGGAAGAGACCCAGTACTTC.